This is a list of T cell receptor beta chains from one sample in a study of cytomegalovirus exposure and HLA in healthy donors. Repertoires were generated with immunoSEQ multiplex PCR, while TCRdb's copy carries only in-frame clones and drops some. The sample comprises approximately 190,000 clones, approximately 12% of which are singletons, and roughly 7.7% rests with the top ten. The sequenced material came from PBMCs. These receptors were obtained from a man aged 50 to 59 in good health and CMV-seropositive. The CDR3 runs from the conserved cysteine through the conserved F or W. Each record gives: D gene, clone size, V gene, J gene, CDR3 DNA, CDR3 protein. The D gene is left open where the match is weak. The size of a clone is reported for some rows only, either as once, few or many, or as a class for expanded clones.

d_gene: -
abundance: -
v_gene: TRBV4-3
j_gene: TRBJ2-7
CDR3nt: TGCGCCAGCAGCCAAGATTTCGGGACAAGCCCGTACGAGCAGTACTTC
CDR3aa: CASSQDFGTSPYEQYF

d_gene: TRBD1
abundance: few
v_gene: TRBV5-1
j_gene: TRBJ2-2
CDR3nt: TGCGCCAGCAGCTTGCTGGGACAGTCCGGGGAGCTGTTTTTT
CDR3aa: CASSLLGQSGELFF

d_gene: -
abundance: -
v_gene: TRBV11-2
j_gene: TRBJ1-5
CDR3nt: TGTGCCAGCAGCTTAGCCCAGAATCAGCCCCAGCATTTT
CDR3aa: CASSLAQNQPQHF

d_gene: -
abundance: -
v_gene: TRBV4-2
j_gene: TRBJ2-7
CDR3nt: TGTGCCAGCAGCCAACGCGACAGCTACGAGCAGTACTTC
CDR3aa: CASSQRDSYEQYF

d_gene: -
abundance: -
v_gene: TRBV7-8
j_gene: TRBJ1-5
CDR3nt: TGTGCCAGCAGCCCAGCGGAGGGCGCGGGCAATCAGCCCCAGCATTTT
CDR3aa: CASSPAEGAGNQPQHF

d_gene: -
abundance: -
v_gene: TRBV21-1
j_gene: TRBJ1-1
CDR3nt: TGTGCCCTAGGGGGGGGGCCGAACACTGAAGCTTTCTTT
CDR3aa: CALGGGPNTEAFF

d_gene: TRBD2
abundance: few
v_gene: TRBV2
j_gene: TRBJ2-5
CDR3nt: TGTGCCAGCAGTGTTCCTAGCGGGGGGGCCGGGGAGACCCAGTACTTC
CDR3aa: CASSVPSGGAGETQYF

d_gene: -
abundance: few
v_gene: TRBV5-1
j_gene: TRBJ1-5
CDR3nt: TGCGCCAGCAGCCCGACTTCCTCCGATCAGCCCCAGCATTTT
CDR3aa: CASSPTSSDQPQHF

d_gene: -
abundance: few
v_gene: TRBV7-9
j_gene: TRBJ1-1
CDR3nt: TGTGCCAGCAGCTTTTCGTTTGACACTGAAGCTTTCTTT
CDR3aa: CASSFSFDTEAFF

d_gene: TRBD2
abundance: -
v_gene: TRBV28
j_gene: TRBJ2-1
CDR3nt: TGTGCCAGCAGTTCTAGCGGGGGGGCGAATGAGCAGTTCTTC
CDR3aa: CASSSSGGANEQFF

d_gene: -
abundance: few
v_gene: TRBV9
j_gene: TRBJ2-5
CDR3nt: TGTGCCAGCAGCGTAGACGGGACTCAAGGGGAGACTCAGTACTTC
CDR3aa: CASSVDGTQGETQYF

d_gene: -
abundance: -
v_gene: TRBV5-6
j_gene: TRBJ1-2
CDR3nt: TGTGCCAGCAGCGGGGGACTCCACGTGGGCGGCTACACCTTC
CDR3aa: CASSGGLHVGGYTF

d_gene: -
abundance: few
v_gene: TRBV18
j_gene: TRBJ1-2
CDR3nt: TGTGCCAGCTCACCTCCGGGGAACTATGGCTACACCTTC
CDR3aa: CASSPPGNYGYTF

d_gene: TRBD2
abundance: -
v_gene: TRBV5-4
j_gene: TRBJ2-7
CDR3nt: TGTGCCAGCAGCACCCAGCGGGGGACCTTATACGAGCAGTACTTC
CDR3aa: CASSTQRGTLYEQYF

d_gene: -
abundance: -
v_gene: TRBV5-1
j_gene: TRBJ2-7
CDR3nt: TGCGCCAGCAGCTTGGCCCCAACAGGGCAATCCTCCTACGAGCAGTACTTC
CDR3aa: CASSLAPTGQSSYEQYF

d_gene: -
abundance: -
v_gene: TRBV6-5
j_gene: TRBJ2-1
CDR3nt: TGTGCCAGCAGAGGAGACCAGGGGTTGGGGCAGTTCTTC
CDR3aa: CASRGDQGLGQFF

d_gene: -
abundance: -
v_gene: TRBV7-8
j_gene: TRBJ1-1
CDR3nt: TGTGCCACTCTCCCAGGGCGAACTGAAGCTTTCTTT
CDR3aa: CATLPGRTEAFF

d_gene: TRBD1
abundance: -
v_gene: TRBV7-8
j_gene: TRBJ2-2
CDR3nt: TGTGCCAGCAGCGGCCGGACAGGGTCCACCGGGGAGCTGTTTTTT
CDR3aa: CASSGRTGSTGELFF

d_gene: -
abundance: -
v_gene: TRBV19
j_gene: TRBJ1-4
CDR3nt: TGTGCCAGTAGGGGCCGGGACACTCCTAATGAAAAACTGTTTTTT
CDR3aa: CASRGRDTPNEKLFF

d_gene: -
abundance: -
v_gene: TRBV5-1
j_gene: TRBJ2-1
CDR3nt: TGCGCCAGCTCCCTTCTGGGGGCAAGCTACAATGAGCAGTTCTTC
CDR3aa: CASSLLGASYNEQFF

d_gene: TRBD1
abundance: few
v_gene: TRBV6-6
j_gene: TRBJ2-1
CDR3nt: TGTGCCAGCGGCCGACAGGGTTTGGCTAATGAGCAGTTCTTC
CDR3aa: CASGRQGLANEQFF

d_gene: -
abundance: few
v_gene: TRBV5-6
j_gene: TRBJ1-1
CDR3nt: TGTGCCAGCAGCTACGAAGGTGTAGAGGGAGGAGCTTTCTTT
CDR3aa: CASSYEGVEGGAFF

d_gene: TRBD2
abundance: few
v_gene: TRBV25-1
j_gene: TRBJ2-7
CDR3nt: TGTGCCAGCAGTGAATTCCTCGGGGGGGCCAACGAGCAGTACTTC
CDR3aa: CASSEFLGGANEQYF

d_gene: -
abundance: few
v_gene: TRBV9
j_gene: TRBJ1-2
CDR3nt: TGTGCCAGCAGCGTATCCCTAAGCTATGGCTACACCTTC
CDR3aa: CASSVSLSYGYTF

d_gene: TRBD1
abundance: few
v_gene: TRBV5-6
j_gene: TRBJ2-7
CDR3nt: TGTGCCAGCAGCTTGTCAGGGACAGGGGCCTACGAGCAGTACTTC
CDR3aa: CASSLSGTGAYEQYF

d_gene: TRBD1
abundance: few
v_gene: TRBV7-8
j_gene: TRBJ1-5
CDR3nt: TGTGCCAGCAGCTTATACGGGGGACAGGGGGGATCTAGGCCCCAGCATTTT
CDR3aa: CASSLYGGQGGSRPQHF

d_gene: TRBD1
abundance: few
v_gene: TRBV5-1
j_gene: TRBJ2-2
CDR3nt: TGCGCCAGCAGTTCCGGGACAGGGGTAACCGGGGAGCTGTTTTTT
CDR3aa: CASSSGTGVTGELFF

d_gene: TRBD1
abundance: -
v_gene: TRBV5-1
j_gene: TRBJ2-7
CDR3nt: TGCGCCAGCAGCCCACTAGACAGGGACCCCTACGAGCAGTACTTC
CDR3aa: CASSPLDRDPYEQYF

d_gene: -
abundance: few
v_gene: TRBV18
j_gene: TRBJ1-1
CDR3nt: TGTGCCAGCTCACCACCGGTCCCGGACAGGAACACTGAAGCTTTCTTT
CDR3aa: CASSPPVPDRNTEAFF

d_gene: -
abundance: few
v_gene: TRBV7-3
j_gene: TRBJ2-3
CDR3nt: TGTGCCAGCAGCTTGCTAGCGAGTAGCACAGATACGCAGTATTTT
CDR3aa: CASSLLASSTDTQYF

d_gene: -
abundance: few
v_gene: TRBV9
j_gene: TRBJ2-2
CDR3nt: TGTGCCAGCAGCCTAGCAGGTCAGGACACCGGGGAGCTGTTTTTT
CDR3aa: CASSLAGQDTGELFF

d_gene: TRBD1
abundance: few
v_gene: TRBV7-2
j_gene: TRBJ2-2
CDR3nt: TGTGCCAGTCAACAGGGGGGAACCGGGGAGCTGTTTTTT
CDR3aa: CASQQGGTGELFF

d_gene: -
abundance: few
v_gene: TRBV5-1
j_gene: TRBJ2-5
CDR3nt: TGCGCCAGCAGCTCTGGACAGTACCAAGAGACCCAGTACTTC
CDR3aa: CASSSGQYQETQYF

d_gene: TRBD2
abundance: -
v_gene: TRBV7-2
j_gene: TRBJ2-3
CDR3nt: TGTGCCAGCAGCCAACGGACTAGCGGGGGGGGAAGCACAGATACGCAGTATTTT
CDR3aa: CASSQRTSGGGSTDTQYF

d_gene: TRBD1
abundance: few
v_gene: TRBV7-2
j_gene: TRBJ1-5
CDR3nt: TGTGCCAGCAGCTTGGGACAGTATCAGCCCCAGCATTTT
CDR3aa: CASSLGQYQPQHF

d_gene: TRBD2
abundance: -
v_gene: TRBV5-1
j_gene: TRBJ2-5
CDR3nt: TGCGCCAGCAGCTCAGCGGGGTACCAAGAGACCCAGTACTTC
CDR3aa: CASSSAGYQETQYF

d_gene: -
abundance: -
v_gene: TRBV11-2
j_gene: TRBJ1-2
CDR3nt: TGTGCCAGCAGCCAGGACAGAAACTATGGCTACACCTTC
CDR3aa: CASSQDRNYGYTF

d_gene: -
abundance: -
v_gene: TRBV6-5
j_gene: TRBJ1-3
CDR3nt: TGTGCCAGCAGCTACACAGGAGACTCTGGAAACACCATATATTTT
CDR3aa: CASSYTGDSGNTIYF

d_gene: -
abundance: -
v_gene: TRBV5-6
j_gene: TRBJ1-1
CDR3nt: TGTGCCAGCAGCTTGGTAATTGGCCCGGAGGGAACCTTGAACACTGAAGCTTTCTTT
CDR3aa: CASSLVIGPEGTLNTEAFF

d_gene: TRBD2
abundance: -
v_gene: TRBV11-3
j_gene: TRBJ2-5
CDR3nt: TGTGCCAGCAGCTTACGGTGGCCTAGCGGGGTTCAAGAGACCCAGTACTTC
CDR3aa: CASSLRWPSGVQETQYF

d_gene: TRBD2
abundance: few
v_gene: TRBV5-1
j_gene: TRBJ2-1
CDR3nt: TGCGCCCGGGGGGGTTACAATGAGCAGTTCTTC
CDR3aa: CARGGYNEQFF

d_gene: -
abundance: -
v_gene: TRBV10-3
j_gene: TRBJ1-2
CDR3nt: TGTGCCATCAGTGAGTCTGCGGATAACTATGGCTACACCTTC
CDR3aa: CAISESADNYGYTF

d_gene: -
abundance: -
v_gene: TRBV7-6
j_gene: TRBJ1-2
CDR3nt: TGTGCCAGCAGCCGCGGTGATGGCTACACCTTC
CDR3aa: CASSRGDGYTF

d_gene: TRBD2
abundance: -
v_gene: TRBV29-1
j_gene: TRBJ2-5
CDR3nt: TGCAGCGTTTGGGGGACTAGCGGGGAACAAGAGACCCAGTACTTC
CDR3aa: CSVWGTSGEQETQYF

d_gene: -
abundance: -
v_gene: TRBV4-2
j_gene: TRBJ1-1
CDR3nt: TGTGCCAGCACCATGGGGGGGTGGATGAACACTGAAGCTTTCTTT
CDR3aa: CASTMGGWMNTEAFF

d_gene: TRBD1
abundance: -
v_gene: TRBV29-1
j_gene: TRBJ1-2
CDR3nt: TGCAGCGCAGACAGGGGGCCTAGTGGCTACACCTTC
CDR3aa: CSADRGPSGYTF

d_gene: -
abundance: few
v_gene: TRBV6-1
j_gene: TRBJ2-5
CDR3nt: TGTGCCAGCAGTGCGGTCTGGGAGACCCAGTACTTC
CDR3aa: CASSAVWETQYF

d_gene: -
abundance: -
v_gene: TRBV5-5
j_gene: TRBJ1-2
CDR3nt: TGTGCCAGCAGCTTGGAAGCGGGAGGGGGATATGGCTACACCTTC
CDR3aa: CASSLEAGGGYGYTF

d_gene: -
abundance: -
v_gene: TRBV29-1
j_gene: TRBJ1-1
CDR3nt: TGCAGCGTTGAAGATACGAGGGTGGGCACTGAAGCTTTCTTT
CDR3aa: CSVEDTRVGTEAFF

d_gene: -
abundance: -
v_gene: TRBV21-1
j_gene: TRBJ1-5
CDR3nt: TGTGCCAGCAGCCGAGGACCGACTACTTTTAGCAATCAGCCCCAGCATTTT
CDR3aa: CASSRGPTTFSNQPQHF

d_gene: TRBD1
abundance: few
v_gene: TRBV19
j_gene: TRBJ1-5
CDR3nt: TGTGCCAGTAGAGAGGGGGCGGCTCAGCCCCAGCATTTT
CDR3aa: CASREGAAQPQHF

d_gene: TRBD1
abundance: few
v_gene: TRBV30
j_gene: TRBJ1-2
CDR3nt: TGTGCCTGGGGGACAGGGGGGGGCTATGGCTACACCTTC
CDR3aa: CAWGTGGGYGYTF

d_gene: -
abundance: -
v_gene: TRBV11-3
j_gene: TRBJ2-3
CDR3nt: TGTGCCAGCAGCTTAGGAGGCGGGGGGGACAGGGGAGGAGATACGCAGTATTTT
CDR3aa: CASSLGGGGDRGGDTQYF

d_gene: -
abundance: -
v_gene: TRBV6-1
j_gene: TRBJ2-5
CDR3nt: TGTGCCAGCAGTGTTGGACTGAAAGAGACCCAGTACTTC
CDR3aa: CASSVGLKETQYF

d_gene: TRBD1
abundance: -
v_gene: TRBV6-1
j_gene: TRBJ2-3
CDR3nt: TGTGCCAGCAGTGAAAGGCGACAGGGGGACCGTTATTTT
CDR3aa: CASSERRQGDRYF

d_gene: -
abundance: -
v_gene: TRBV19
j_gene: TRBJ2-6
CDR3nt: TGTGCCAGTAAAAACTTCCCTGGGGCCAACGTCCTGACTTTC
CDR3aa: CASKNFPGANVLTF

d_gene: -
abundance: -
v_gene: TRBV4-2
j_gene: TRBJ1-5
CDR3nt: TGTGCCAGCAGCCAAGTTTCAGGGGCAAACAATCAGCCCCAGCATTTT
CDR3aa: CASSQVSGANNQPQHF